The 28 T cell receptor beta chains in this list originate from one sample, sequenced in a study of patients and donors after allogeneic stem cell transplantation (dated by TCRdb to 2019 to 2021). Library construction relied on RT-PCR. The instrument was a NextSeq 550. TCRdb passed the public sequencing reads through fastp at Q25 and MiXCR, retaining productive beta sequences. Duplicate CDR3 protein sequences are folded into a single record with the most common DNA and genes. Within this sample are roughly 940,000 distinct CDR3 sequences, with approximately 19% of them counted one time only. The ten largest account for 5.5% to 6.5% of the sample. Sequencing used blood, either unsorted or a sorted T cell fraction (not recorded which). The receptors come from a human donor who was either an allogeneic HSCT recipient or a stem cell or donor lymphocyte infusion donor (not recorded which). It is not recorded whose cells these are; they may come from a transplant donor.

The V and J genes are TRBV20-1 and TRBJ1-1; the D gene is possibly TRBD1 (5 bases). V was trimmed by 0 bases and J by 1 base, leaving 9 bases between them. This CDR3 comprises 14 residues. Germline CDR1 and CDR2: DFQATT and SNEGSKA (reference sequence). The CDR3 coding sequence is TGCAGTGCTAGAGATCCGGGACGGAACACTGAAGCTTTCTTT. The encoded protein is CSARDPGRNTEAFF.

The chain links TRBV15 to TRBJ2-7; tentatively, D is TRBD1 or TRBD2 (5 bases each). In germline, CDR1 is LNHNV, CDR2 YYDKDF (reference sequence). V was trimmed by 5 bases and J by 3 bases, leaving 11 bases between them. The CDR3 covers 13 residues. CDR3 coding DNA: TGTGCCACCAGCGAGGGACGGAGCTACGAGCAGTACTTC. Translating it yields CATSEGRSYEQYF. The full variable domain, completed using reference TRBV15 and TRBJ2-7, is DAMVIQNPRYQVTQFGKPVTLSCSQTLNHNVMYWYQQKSSQAPKLLFHYYDKDFNNEADTPDNFQSRRPNTSFCFLDIRSPGLGDTAMYLCATSEGRSYEQYFGPGTRLTVT.

The chain is built from TRBV20-1 and TRBJ1-1; a weak D match, TRBD1 (5 bases). CDR3 length equals 14 residues. Trimming cost V 3 bases and J 1 base, with 12 bases left between them. CDR1 is DFQATT and CDR2 is SNEGSKA in the germline V gene (reference sequence). CDR3 sequence: CSASPLGTNTEAFF. CDR3 sequence (DNA): TGCAGTGCTAGTCCCTTGGGGACGAACACTGAAGCTTTCTTT.

The V call is TRBV15, the J call TRBJ2-7; weak D call: TRBD2 (6 bases). Germline CDR1 reads LNHNV; CDR2 reads YYDKDF (reference sequence). Trimming stripped 1 base from V and 0 bases from J, with 10 bases between. There are 15 residues in the CDR3. The CDR3 DNA reads TGTGCCACCAGCAGAGGGGGAGGTATCTCCTACGAGCAGTACTTC. It encodes CATSRGGGISYEQYF.

V gene TRBV7-2 combines with J gene TRBJ1-4; 9 bases are shared with TRBD1. V lost 3 bases to trimming and J lost 8 bases; unmatched junction nucleotides: 4. The CDR3 contains 14 residues. CDR1 and CDR2 from the germline V gene are SGHTA and FQGNSA. The CDR3 region has the DNA TGTGCCAGCAGCTTTACAGGGGGCCTGGAAAAACTGTTTTTT. This encodes CASSFTGGLEKLFF.

This clonotype has at least ten counts. CDR3 nucleotide sequence: TGTGCCAGCAGCCAAGAGGCTAGCGGGCTATTTGAGCAGTTCTTC. Its translation is CASSQEASGLFEQFF. The V gene is TRBV4-2, the J gene TRBJ2-1; 8 nucleotides agree with TRBD2. This CDR3 region has 15 residues. Germline loops: CDR1 LGHNA, CDR2 YNFKEQ. The J segment lost 9 bases and the V segment lost 0 bases, leaving 7 bases of the junction unmatched.

This clonotype was seen ten or more times. The chain is built from TRBV4-1 and TRBJ1-2, with D perhaps TRBD1 (6 bases). Germline CDR1 MGHRA, CDR2 YSYEKL. Trimming shortened V by 3 bases and J by 4 bases, and 9 bases separated the two germline ends. The CDR3 spans 13 residues. The chain's CDR3 is CASSQEGGYGYTF. DNA of the CDR3: TGCGCCAGCAGCCAGGAAGGGGGCTATGGCTACACCTTC.

This clonotype was picked up a small number of times. This chain joins TRBV7-9 and TRBJ2-2; D possibly uses TRBD1 or TRBD2 (5 bases each). The CDR3 covers 14 residues. CDR1 is SEHNR, CDR2 FQNEAQ, per germline (reference sequence). Trimming took 4 bases from V and 4 from J, leaving 10 bases between them. CDR3: CASSSGRITGELFF. CDR3 DNA: TGTGCCAGCAGCTCGGGACGGATCACCGGGGAGCTGTTTTTT. Based on the CDR3 plus reference TRBV7-9 and TRBJ2-2, the full variable domain is DTGVSQNPRHKITKRGQNVTFRCDPISEHNRLYWYRQTLGQGPEFLTYFQNEAQLEKSRLLSDRFSAERPKGSFSTLEIQRTEQGDSAMYLCASSSGRITGELFFGEGSRLTVL.

V and J are TRBV5-1 and TRBJ1-1; TRBD1 agrees at 7 bases. CDR3 size: 14 residues. Germline-derived CDR1 and CDR2 are SGHRS and YFSETQ. The CDR3 DNA is TGCGCAACTAGACAGGGTCCCGGAGGCACTGAAGCTTTCTTT. This sequence encodes CATRQGPGGTEAFF.

The chain combines TRBV12-3 or TRBV12-4 with TRBJ2-7, with a weak D call TRBD1 (7 bases). V shed 7 bases and J shed 2 bases, with 15 bases lying between them. The CDR3 has 14 residues. CDR3 DNA sequence: TGTGCCAGCAACCAGGGGGGACGGACCTACGAGCAGTACTTC. Translating gives CASNQGGRTYEQYF.

This clonotype was seen a few times. Germline is not matched at one junction end, which may reflect a read error. The chain carries TRBV4-1 and TRBJ1-1; tentatively, D is TRBD1 (5 bases). The CDR3 extends over 15 amino acids. Germline CDR1 reads MGHRA; CDR2 reads YSYEKL. CDR3 sequence reads: CASSEEVGRDTEAFF. As DNA, the CDR3 is TGCGCCAGCAGCGAAGAGGTCGGCAGGGACACTGAAGCTTTCTTT.

The chain uses TRBV6-2 or TRBV6-3 and TRBJ2-7; D unresolved. Germline assignment: CDR1 MNHEY and CDR2 SVGEGT. This CDR3 has 13 amino acids. The V end was cut by 6 bases, the J end by 6 bases, with 15 bases between. CDR3 loop: CASSYLLLGEQYF. In nucleotides, the CDR3 is TGTGCCAGCAGCTACCTCTTATTAGGCGAGCAGTACTTC.

This clonotype has just a few counts. The V and J genes are TRBV12-5 and TRBJ2-5; no reliable D call. There are 12 residues in the CDR3. V lost 4 bases, J lost 4 bases, and 7 bases lay in between. Germline lookup yields CDR1 LGHNT and CDR2 FRNRAP. CDR3 protein: CASGWIGETQYF. The CDR3 nucleotides are TGTGCTAGTGGTTGGATCGGAGAGACCCAGTACTTC.

This clonotype was counted ten times or more. V and J are TRBV5-1 and TRBJ1-1; 7 bases map to TRBD1. V shed 0 bases, J shed 0 bases, and the junction held 8 bases outside the gene matches. Germline assignment: CDR1 SGHRS and CDR2 YFSETQ. The CDR3 length is 17 residues. The CDR3 DNA reads TGCGCCAGCAGCTTGGCCTTGGCAGGGGGACTGAACACTGAAGCTTTCTTT. It specifies CASSLALAGGLNTEAFF.

This clonotype has just a few counts. The chain couples TRBV15 to TRBJ2-2; D is unresolved. The CDR3 sequence is 17 residues long. Trimming pared 0 bases from V and 5 bases from J, leaving 16 bases between. Germline CDR1 and CDR2: LNHNV and YYDKDF (reference sequence). The chain's CDR3 is CATSRDTARKTTGELFF. The CDR3, as DNA: TGTGCCACCAGCAGAGATACGGCGCGGAAAACAACCGGGGAGCTGTTTTTT. Looking up the rest from reference TRBV15 and TRBJ2-2 gives the full variable domain: DAMVIQNPRYQVTQFGKPVTLSCSQTLNHNVMYWYQQKSSQAPKLLFHYYDKDFNNEADTPDNFQSRRPNTSFCFLDIRSPGLGDTAMYLCATSRDTARKTTGELFFGEGSRLTVL.

The chain combines TRBV15 with TRBJ1-3; D is ambiguous. Germline values: CDR1 LNHNV, CDR2 YYDKDF (reference sequence). There are 14 residues in the CDR3. Trimming shortened V by 5 bases and J by 3 bases, and 11 bases separated the two germline ends. CDR3 in DNA: TGTGCCACCAGCCCATCCCCAGTTGGAAACACCATATATTTT. This codes for CATSPSPVGNTIYF.

This clonotype was detected only a few times. V gene TRBV7-2 combines with J gene TRBJ2-2, with D tentatively TRBD1 (5 bases). V was clipped by 4 bases and J by 3 bases, with 9 bases between them. Per the germline V gene, CDR1 is SGHTA and CDR2 is FQGNSA. The CDR3 totals 14 residues. The CDR3 here is CASSSQDYTGELFF. In DNA, the CDR3 is TGTGCCAGCAGCTCACAGGATTACACCGGGGAGCTGTTTTTT.

The V and J genes are TRBV5-1 and TRBJ2-4, with 9 bases that match TRBD1. CDR3 length: 13 amino acids. V gave up 8 bases and J gave up 8 bases; unmatched junction bases: 8. Germline assignment: CDR1 SGHRS and CDR2 YFSETQ. The CDR3 DNA reads as TGCGCCAGTCGGGACAGGGATAGGGACATTCAGTACTTC. Amino acids: CASRDRDRDIQYF.

This clonotype was seen only a few times. V is TRBV7-2 and J is TRBJ2-3; TRBD1 is a possible D gene (6 bases). Germline CDR1 SGHTA, CDR2 FQGNSA. Trimming cost V 5 bases and J 0 bases, with 12 bases left between them. The length of the CDR3 is 15 residues. The CDR3 nucleotides are TGTGCCAGCAGCCGCCAGAGGGGGAGCACAGATACGCAGTATTTT. It codes for CASSRQRGSTDTQYF.

The rearrangement links TRBV6-1 to TRBJ1-2; D is undetermined. Trimming took 3 bases from V and 5 from J, leaving 16 bases between them. The CDR3 sequence is 15 residues long. Germline values: CDR1 MNHNS, CDR2 SASEGT. CDR3: CASSDRTGVSYGYTF. In DNA, the CDR3 is TGTGCCAGCAGTGATCGGACCGGGGTTTCATATGGCTACACCTTC.

The CDR3, as DNA: TGTGCCAGCAGCCAAGGGACGGGGCGGGGGGTCACAGATACGCAGTATTTT. Translated: CASSQGTGRGVTDTQYF. J is TRBJ2-3 and V is TRBV3-1; 8 nucleotides match TRBD2. J was trimmed by 2 bases and V by 1 base; bases with no gene match: 8. Germline CDR1 is LGHDT and CDR2 is YNNKEL (reference sequence). CDR3 size: 17 residues.

This chain joins TRBV12-3 or TRBV12-4 and TRBJ2-7, with D perhaps assigned TRBD1 or TRBD2 (6 bases each). Trimming left V 5 bases short and J 2 bases short, with 19 bases between. The CDR3 is 16 residues long. The CDR3 loop is CASSLEGHGGTYEQYF. The CDR3 region has the DNA TGTGCCAGCAGTCTGGAGGGACATGGGGGAACCTACGAGCAGTACTTC.

In this sample, this clonotype turned up many times. The V and J genes are TRBV12-3 or TRBV12-4 and TRBJ1-2; TRBD1 matches at 7 bases. This CDR3 comprises 12 residues. V shed 6 bases and J 7 bases; nucleotides not matched to a gene: 5. The DNA of the CDR3 is TGTGCCAGCAGCCAGGGGGGAGGTGGCTACACCTTC. This codes for CASSQGGGGYTF.

This clonotype was picked up many times. The gene calls are TRBV20-1 and TRBJ2-6; D may be TRBD1 (6 bases). The CDR3 length is 14 residues. The ends were cut back, 5 bases at V and 0 bases at J, with 8 bases in the middle. Germline V gene lookup returns CDR1 DFQATT and CDR2 SNEGSKA (reference sequence). The CDR3 DNA follows: TGCAGTGCTCTACAGGGCTCTGGGGCCAACGTCCTGACTTTC. This gives the protein CSALQGSGANVLTF.

V is TRBV6-2 or TRBV6-3 and J is TRBJ2-7; D not resolved. CDR3 length: 11 residues. CDR1 and CDR2 (germline): MNHEY, SVGEGT. Trimming removed 7 bases from V and 6 bases from J, with 10 bases in between. CDR3 in amino acids: CASTQTAEQYF. The CDR3, as DNA: TGTGCCAGCACCCAGACGGCCGAGCAGTACTTC.

On this clonotype itself: A junction end diverges from the germline sequence, so it may reflect a read error. The chain has TRBV25-1 and TRBJ2-7; TRBD2 might be the D (7 bases). CDR3 size: 15 residues. CDR1 is MGHDK, CDR2 SYGVNS, per germline. CDR3 sequence (DNA): TGTACCAGCAGTGACAACCGGGGGGCGGCCTACGAGCAGTACTTC. It codes for CTSSDNRGAAYEQYF.

This sequence joins TRBV20-1 and TRBJ2-3; 8 nucleotides align to TRBD2. The length of the CDR3 is 14 residues. The germline V gene has CDR1 DFQATT and CDR2 SNEGSKA (reference sequence). Losses at the gene ends were 3 bases for V and 5 bases for J; bases not matched to a gene: 7. The CDR3 loop reads CSASEREIIDTQYF. DNA for the CDR3: TGCAGTGCTAGCGAGCGGGAGATAATAGATACGCAGTATTTT.

This clonotype has more than one count but fewer than ten. The chain combines TRBV11-1 with TRBJ2-5; 9 bases agree with TRBD2. CDR1 is SGHAT and CDR2 is FQDESV in the germline V gene (reference sequence). Trimming removed 7 bases from V and 1 base from J; junction bases left unmatched: 7. This CDR3 has 15 amino acids. The CDR3 DNA is TGTGCCAGCACTGCGACTAGCGGAGTCCAAGAGACCCAGTACTTC. Protein product: CASTATSGVQETQYF. Using reference TRBV11-1 and TRBJ2-5 for the parts outside the CDR3, the full variable domain is EAEVAQSPRYKITEKSQAVAFWCDPISGHATLYWYRQILGQGPELLVQFQDESVVDDSQLPKDRFSAERLKGVDSTLKIQPAELGDSAMYLCASTATSGVQETQYFGPGTRLLVL.